One and the same sample provided the 11 T cell receptor beta chains below, sequenced in a study of blood T cell repertoires in COVID-19 (dated by TCRdb to the early 2020s). Library preparation was by the immunoSEQ multiplex PCR assay. This immuneACCESS table, as held by TCRdb, lists in-frame sequences with V and J called but not all clones. Of the missing ones, under half trace to an unresolved V gene in checked studies; the others have no known cause. Across this sample there are 150,000 to 200,000 clones, with approximately 78% seen only once. The ten largest clones add up to around 15% of the sample. The specimen sequenced was PBMCs or T cells enriched from blood (not recorded which). These TCRs come from a woman aged 45-65 years who had recovered from COVID-19.

With regard to this clone: Other DNA sequences of this sample code for an identical CDR3. The rearrangement uses TRBV7-3 and TRBJ2-7; 9 bases are a match to TRBD2. This CDR3 comprises 14 residues. The germline V gene encodes CDR1 SGHTA and CDR2 FQGTGA. The ends lost 1 base at V and 4 bases at J; junction bases unmatched: 2. This CDR3 reads CASSLSSGSYEQYF. The CDR3 DNA is TGTGCCAGCAGCTTAAGTAGCGGGAGTTACGAGCAGTACTTC.

This clone was recorded once. This same CDR3 is encoded by further DNA sequences in the sample. The CDR3 nucleotides are TGCGCCAGCAGCTTGGCAGGGGACTATGGCTACACCTTC. It translates to CASSLAGDYGYTF. The rearrangement links TRBV5-1 to TRBJ1-2; TRBD1 might be the D (6 bases). The V end was cut by 0 bases, the J end by 3 bases, with 6 bases between. The CDR3 extends over 13 amino acids. Germline CDR1 is SGHRS and CDR2 is YFSETQ.

The CDR3, as DNA: TGTGCCAGCTCAGCAACCGGGGGAAGGAACACTGAAGCTTTCTTT. Amino acids: CASSATGGRNTEAFF. This chain connects TRBV18 to TRBJ1-1, with a weak D call TRBD1 (5 bases). This CDR3 region has 15 residues. Germline CDR1 reads KGHSH; CDR2 reads LQKENI. V lost 5 bases and J lost 1, with 14 bases in between.

DNA of the CDR3: TGTGCCAGCAGCTTCGACAGGGGGCAATACGAGCAGTACTTC. Protein: CASSFDRGQYEQYF. The chain combines TRBV7-2 with TRBJ2-7; 10 nucleotides agree with TRBD1. Unmatched junction bases numbered 3, after V lost 3 bases and J lost 4 bases. Germline values: CDR1 SGHTA, CDR2 FQGNSA. The CDR3 has 14 residues.

The V and J genes are TRBV24-1 and TRBJ2-2; perhaps TRBD1 as D (6 bases). The germline V and J ends were trimmed by 3 bases and 7 bases, with 14 bases remaining between them. The CDR3 loop spans 15 amino acids. Germline loops: CDR1 KGHDR, CDR2 SFDVKD. The CDR3 DNA reads as TGTGCCACCAGTGATCCACAGGGAAGAGACGGGGAGCTGTTTTTT. It specifies CATSDPQGRDGELFF.

This chain connects TRBV9 to TRBJ2-1, with D uncertain. Trimming pared 2 bases from V and 2 bases from J, leaving 14 bases between. The CDR3 extends over 16 amino acids. The germline V gene encodes CDR1 SGDLS and CDR2 YYNGEE. The CDR3 region has the DNA TGTGCCAGCAGCGTTTCCGGCGGAGTGACCTACAATGAGCAGTTCTTC. This translates into CASSVSGGVTYNEQFF.

This chain connects TRBV5-6 to TRBJ2-1, with 8 bases aligning to TRBD2. The CDR3 sequence is 15 residues long. Germline-derived CDR1 and CDR2 are SGHDT and YYEEEE. Unmatched junction bases numbered 9, after V lost 6 bases and J lost 4 bases. The CDR3 coding sequence is TGTGCCAGCAAATCTAGCGGGTCACCGTACAATGAGCAGTTCTTC. Residues: CASKSSGSPYNEQFF.

CDR3 DNA sequence: TGTGCCAGCAGCTTGCAGGGCTCCTACGAGCAGTACTTC. Translated: CASSLQGSYEQYF. The chain links TRBV5-4 to TRBJ2-7, with D tentatively TRBD1 (5 bases). The CDR3 sequence is 13 residues long. V lost 1 base to trimming and J lost 0 bases, with 5 bases between them. Looked up from germline, CDR1 is SGHNT and CDR2 is YYREEE (reference sequence).

Regarding this clone: One end of the junction varies from germline; a read error may be responsible. This chain links TRBV2 with TRBJ2-1; a possible D gene is TRBD2 (5 bases). This CDR3 region has 15 residues. Looked up from germline, CDR1 is SNHLY and CDR2 is FYNNEI. The CDR3 bases are TGTGCCAGCTCTGGCGGGCCTAGCTCCAACAATGAGCAGTTCTTC. This translates into CASSGGPSSNNEQFF.

The chain joins TRBV7-9 to TRBJ1-3, with 7 bases aligning to TRBD1. Germline CDR1 is SEHNR and CDR2 is FQNEAQ (reference sequence). The CDR3 is 13 residues long. V trimming: 3 bases; J trimming: 4 bases; junction bases outside the gene matches: 0. DNA for the CDR3: TGTGCCAGCAGCTTGGGACAGGGAAACACCATATATTTT. This gives the protein CASSLGQGNTIYF.

This chain connects TRBV5-1 to TRBJ2-6; D is possibly TRBD1 (5 bases). V was trimmed by 0 bases and J by 2 bases, leaving 9 bases between them. There are 16 residues in the CDR3. Germline V gene lookup returns CDR1 SGHRS and CDR2 YFSETQ. CDR3 sequence: CASSLEGRAGANVLTF. In nucleotides, the CDR3 is TGCGCCAGCAGCTTGGAGGGGCGAGCTGGGGCCAACGTCCTGACTTTC.